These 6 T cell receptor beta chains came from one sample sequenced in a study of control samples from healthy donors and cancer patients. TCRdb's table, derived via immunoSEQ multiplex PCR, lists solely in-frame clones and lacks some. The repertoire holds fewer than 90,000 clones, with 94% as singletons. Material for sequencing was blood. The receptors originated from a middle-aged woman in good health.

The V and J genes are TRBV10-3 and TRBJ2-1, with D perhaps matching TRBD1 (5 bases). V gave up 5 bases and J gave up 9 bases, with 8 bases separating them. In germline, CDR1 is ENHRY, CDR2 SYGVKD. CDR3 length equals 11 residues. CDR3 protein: CAISTTGEQFF. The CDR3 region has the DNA TGTGCCATCAGTACCACAGGTGAGCAGTTCTTC.

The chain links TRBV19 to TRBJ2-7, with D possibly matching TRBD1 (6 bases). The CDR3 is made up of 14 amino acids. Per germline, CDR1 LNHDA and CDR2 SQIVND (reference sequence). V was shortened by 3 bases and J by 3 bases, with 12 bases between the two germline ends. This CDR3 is CASSMGQDYYEQYF. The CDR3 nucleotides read TGTGCCAGTAGTATGGGACAAGATTACTACGAGCAGTACTTC.

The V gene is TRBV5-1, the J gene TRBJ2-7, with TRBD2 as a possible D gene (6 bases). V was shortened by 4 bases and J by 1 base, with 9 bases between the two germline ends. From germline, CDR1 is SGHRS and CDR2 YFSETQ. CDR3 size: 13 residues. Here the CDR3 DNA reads TGCGCCAGCAGCGTGGGACTTTCCTACGAGCAGTACTTC. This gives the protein CASSVGLSYEQYF.

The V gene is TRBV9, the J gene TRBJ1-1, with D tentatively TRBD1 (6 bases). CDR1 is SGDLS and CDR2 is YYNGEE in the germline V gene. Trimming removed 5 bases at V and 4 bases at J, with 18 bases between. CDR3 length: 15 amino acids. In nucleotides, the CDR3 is TGTGCCAGCAGTCAAGGGGGGGCTTCGGGCACTGAAGCTTTCTTT. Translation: CASSQGGASGTEAFF.

CDR3 in DNA: TGTGCCAGCAGATTAGGCGGCACAGATACGCAGTATTTT. This gives the protein CASRLGGTDTQYF. The chain is built from TRBV27 and TRBJ2-3; D not certain. The CDR3 runs 13 residues. V was shortened by 6 bases and J by 1 base, with 8 bases between the two germline ends. The V gene's germline CDR1 is MNHEY and CDR2 SMNVEV (reference sequence).

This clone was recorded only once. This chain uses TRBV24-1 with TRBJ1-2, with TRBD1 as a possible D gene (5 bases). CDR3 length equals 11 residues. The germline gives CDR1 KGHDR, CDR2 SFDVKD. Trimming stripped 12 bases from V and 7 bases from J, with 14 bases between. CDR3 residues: CAVQDGSGYTF. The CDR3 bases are TGTGCCGTACAGGATGGGAGTGGCTACACCTTC.